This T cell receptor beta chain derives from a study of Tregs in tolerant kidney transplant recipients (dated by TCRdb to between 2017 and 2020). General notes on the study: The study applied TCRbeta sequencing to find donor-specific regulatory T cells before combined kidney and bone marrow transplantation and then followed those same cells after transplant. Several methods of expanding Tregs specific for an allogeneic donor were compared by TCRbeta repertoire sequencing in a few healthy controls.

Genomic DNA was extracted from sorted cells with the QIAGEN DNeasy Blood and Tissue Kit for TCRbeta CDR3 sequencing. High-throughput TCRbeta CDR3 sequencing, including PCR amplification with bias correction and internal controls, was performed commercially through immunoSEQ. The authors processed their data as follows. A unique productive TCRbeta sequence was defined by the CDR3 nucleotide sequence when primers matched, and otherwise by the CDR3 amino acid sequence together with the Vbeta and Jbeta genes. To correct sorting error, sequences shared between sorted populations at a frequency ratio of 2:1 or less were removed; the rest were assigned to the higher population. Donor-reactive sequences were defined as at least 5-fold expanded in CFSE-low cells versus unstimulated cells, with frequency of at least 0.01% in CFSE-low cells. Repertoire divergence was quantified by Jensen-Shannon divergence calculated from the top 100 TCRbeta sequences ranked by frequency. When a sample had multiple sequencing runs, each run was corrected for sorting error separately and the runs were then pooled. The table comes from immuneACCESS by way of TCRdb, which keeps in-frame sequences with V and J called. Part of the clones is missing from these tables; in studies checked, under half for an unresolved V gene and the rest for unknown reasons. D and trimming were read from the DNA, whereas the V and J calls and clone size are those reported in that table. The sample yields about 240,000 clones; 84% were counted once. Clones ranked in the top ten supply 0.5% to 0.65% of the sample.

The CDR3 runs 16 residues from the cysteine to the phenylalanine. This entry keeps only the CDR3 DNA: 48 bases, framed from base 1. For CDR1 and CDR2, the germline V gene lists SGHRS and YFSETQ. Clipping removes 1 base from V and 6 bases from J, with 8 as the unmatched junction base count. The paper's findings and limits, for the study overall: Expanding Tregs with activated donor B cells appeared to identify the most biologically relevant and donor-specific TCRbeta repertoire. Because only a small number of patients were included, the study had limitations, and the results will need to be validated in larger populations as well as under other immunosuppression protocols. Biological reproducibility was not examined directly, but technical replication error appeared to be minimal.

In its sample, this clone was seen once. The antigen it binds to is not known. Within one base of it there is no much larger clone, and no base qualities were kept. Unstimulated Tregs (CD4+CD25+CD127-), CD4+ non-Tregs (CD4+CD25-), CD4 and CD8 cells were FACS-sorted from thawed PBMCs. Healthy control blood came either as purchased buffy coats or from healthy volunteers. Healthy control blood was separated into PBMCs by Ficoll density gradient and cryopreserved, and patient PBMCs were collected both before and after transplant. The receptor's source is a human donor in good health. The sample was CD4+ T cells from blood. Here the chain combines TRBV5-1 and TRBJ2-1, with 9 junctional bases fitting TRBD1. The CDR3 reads CASSLTGGAFLNEQFF. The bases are TGCGCCAGCAGCTTGACAGGGGGCGCATTCCTCAATGAGCAGTTCTTC.